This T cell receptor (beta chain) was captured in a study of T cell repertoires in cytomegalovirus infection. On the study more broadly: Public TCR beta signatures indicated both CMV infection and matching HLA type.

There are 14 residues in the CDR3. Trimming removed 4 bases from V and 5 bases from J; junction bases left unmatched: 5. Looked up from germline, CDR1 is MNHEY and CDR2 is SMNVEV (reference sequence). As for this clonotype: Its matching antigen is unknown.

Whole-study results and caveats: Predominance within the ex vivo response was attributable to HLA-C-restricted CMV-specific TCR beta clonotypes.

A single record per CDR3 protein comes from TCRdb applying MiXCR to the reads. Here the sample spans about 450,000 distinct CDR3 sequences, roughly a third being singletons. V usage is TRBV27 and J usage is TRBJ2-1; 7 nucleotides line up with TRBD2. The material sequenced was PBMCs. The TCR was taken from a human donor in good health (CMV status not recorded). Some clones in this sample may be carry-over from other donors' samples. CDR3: CASSSRLADNEQFF. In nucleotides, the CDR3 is TGTGCCAGCAGTTCCCGACTAGCCGACAATGAGCAGTTCTTC.